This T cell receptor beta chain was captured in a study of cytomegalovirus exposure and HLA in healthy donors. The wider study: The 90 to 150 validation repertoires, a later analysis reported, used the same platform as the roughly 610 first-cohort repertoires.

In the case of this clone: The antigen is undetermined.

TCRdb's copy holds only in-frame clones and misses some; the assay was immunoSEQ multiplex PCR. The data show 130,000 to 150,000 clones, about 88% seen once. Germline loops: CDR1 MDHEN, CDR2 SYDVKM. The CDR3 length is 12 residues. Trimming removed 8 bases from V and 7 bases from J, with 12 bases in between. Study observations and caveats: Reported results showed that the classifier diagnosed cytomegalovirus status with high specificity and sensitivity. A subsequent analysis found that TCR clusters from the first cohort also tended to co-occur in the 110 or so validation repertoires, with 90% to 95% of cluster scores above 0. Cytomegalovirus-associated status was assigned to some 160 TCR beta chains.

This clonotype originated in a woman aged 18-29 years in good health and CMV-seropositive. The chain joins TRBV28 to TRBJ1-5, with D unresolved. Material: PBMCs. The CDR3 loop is CASLSGVQPQHF. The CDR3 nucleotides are TGTGCCAGCCTCAGCGGGGTCCAGCCCCAGCATTTT.